This TCR beta chain was documented in a study of T cell responses to AZD1222 COVID-19 vaccine. Of note for this clone: Antigen unknown.

The table came from immunoSEQ multiplex PCR; TCRdb's copy has only in-frame clones and leaves some out. Of approximately 100,000 clones listed, around nine tenths are singletons. With 2 bases clipped from V and 3 bases from J, the junction kept 3 bases outside the gene matches. Germline CDR1 reads SGDLS; CDR2 reads YYNGEE. The CDR3 extends over 15 amino acids. The study's findings and limits: When two AZD1222 doses had been given, Spike-specific TCR breadth and depth rose. There were vaccine-associated CD4 TCRs across spike, dominant at 160-218 and 743-854. Just five to seven AZD1222 recipients tested seropositive at baseline. Mostly white British, mostly female donors; authors suggested clonal diversity may be underestimated.

The gene calls are TRBV9 and TRBJ1-1, with 11 bases identical to TRBD1. The sequenced sample was peripheral blood, obtained on day 0 of MenACWY control vaccination. The clonotype comes from an adult in good health. The CDR3: CASSVGQGAYTEAFF. The CDR3 coding sequence is TGTGCCAGCAGCGTCGGACAGGGGGCATACACTGAAGCTTTCTTT.